This is a list of T cell receptor beta chains from one sample in a study of shared clonotypes between healthy human individuals. Produced via immunoSEQ multiplex PCR; TCRdb's table is partial and in-frame only. The table records over 950,000 clones, approximately 75% of them present only once. Material for sequencing was memory CD4+ T cells from PBMCs. Receptor source: a man aged 18 to 30 in good health. Some clones in this sample may be carry-over from other donors' samples. CDR3s include the opening cysteine and the closing phenylalanine or tryptophan. The D gene is left open where the match is weak. Clone size is not always given. Where it is, it says once, few, many or a class for expanded clones.

DNA: TGTGCCAGCATTCCTACTCCCGGGACAGAGAACACTGAAGCTTTCTTT
CDR3: CASIPTPGTENTEAFF
V: TRBV28
size: once
J: TRBJ1-1
D: TRBD1

DNA: TGTGCCAGTAGTATACCCAGGCAGTACTTC
CDR3: CASSIPRQYF
V: TRBV19
size: NA
J: TRBJ2-7
D: NA

DNA: TGTGCCTGGAGTGTACAAGGGACAGGGGCCCATCAGCCCCAGCATTTT
CDR3: CAWSVQGTGAHQPQHF
V: TRBV30
size: few
J: TRBJ1-5
D: TRBD1

DNA: TGCGCCAGCAGCCAAGACACAGGGAGTCCGGAAAAACTGTTTTTT
CDR3: CASSQDTGSPEKLFF
V: TRBV4-1
size: few
J: TRBJ1-4
D: NA

DNA: TGTGCCAGCAGCGTAGGGGCGGCTAGCTCCTACAATGAGCAGTTCTTC
CDR3: CASSVGAASSYNEQFF
V: TRBV9
size: NA
J: TRBJ2-1
D: NA

DNA: TGTGCCAGCAGTTACTCGCCCCAGAAGGGTCCAAAACTGTTTTTT
CDR3: CASSYSPQKGPKLFF
V: TRBV6-5
size: NA
J: TRBJ1-4
D: NA

DNA: TGTGCCAGCCAAGGGGTAGCGGGAGAGCCCCTCCAGTTCTTC
CDR3: CASQGVAGEPLQFF
V: TRBV2
size: NA
J: TRBJ2-1
D: TRBD2

DNA: TGTGCCAGCAGTGAATACCCCCCTCAGGGAGGCGGGGAGCTGTTTTTT
CDR3: CASSEYPPQGGGELFF
V: TRBV25-1
size: NA
J: TRBJ2-2
D: NA

DNA: TGCGCCAGCAGCTTGGGGCAGGCCAGCTCCTACAATGAGCAGTTCTTC
CDR3: CASSLGQASSYNEQFF
V: TRBV5-1
size: NA
J: TRBJ2-1
D: NA

DNA: TGTGCCAGCAGCGTAAGCGGGAATTCCTACAATGAGCAGTTCTTC
CDR3: CASSVSGNSYNEQFF
V: TRBV6-4
size: NA
J: TRBJ2-1
D: TRBD2

DNA: TGTGCCAGCAGCCTGGGCGGGAGTAGCGACGAGCAGTACTTC
CDR3: CASSLGGSSDEQYF
V: TRBV11-3
size: few
J: TRBJ2-7
D: TRBD2